This T cell receptor (beta chain) stems from a study of blood T cell repertoires in COVID-19. Study in general: The study drew acute and convalescent COVID-19 samples from the United States, Italy and Spain. Nucleic acid was either cDNA or gDNA, and it came from T cells, B-cell-depleted T cells, or PBMCs.

Original processing notes: Reference gene primers were amplified, and this amplification served to estimate nucleated cell counts. Here immunoSEQ multiplex PCR was the method, and the copy in TCRdb shows in-frame clones only, minus some. Clone size and V and J calls were adopted from that table, with D and trimming inferred from the DNA. The sample yields over 350,000 clones, approximately 90% seen once. Germline V gene data show CDR1 as LNHDA and CDR2 as SQIVND (reference sequence). The CDR3 has 15 residues. V lost 4 bases, J lost 3 bases, and 3 bases stayed unmatched. Each participant's cohort was designated according to participant-reported clinical history.

The gene calls are TRBV19 and TRBJ1-5, with 10 bases that match TRBD1. Sequenced: PBMCs or T cells enriched from blood (not recorded which). The TCR originated in a woman in her 30s with acute COVID-19. For the CDR3, the DNA is TGTGCCAGTAGTAGGGACAGGGGCAACAATCAGCCCCAGCATTTT. Translated: CASSRDRGNNQPQHF.